This TCR beta chain is from a study of blood T cell repertoires in COVID-19. Study information: Whether acute or convalescent, the COVID-19 samples came from the United States, Italy and Spain. T cells, B-cell-depleted T cells, or PBMCs supplied cDNA or gDNA.

Original methodology: Quantification of nucleated cells was approximated via reference gene primer amplification. Some clones are missing from TCRdb's copy, which holds only in-frame ones; the method was immunoSEQ multiplex PCR. Clone size and V and J calls were adopted from that table, with D and trimming inferred from the DNA. The data contain fewer than 70,000 clones, approximately 83% of them singletons. CDR1 is SGHRS and CDR2 is YFSETQ in the germline V gene. The CDR3 spans 14 residues. V lost 4 bases and J 8 bases, leaving 16 bases between the germline ends. The rearrangement links TRBV5-1 to TRBJ2-1, with D possibly TRBD1 on 5 matching bases. The receptor was isolated from an elderly man with acute or convalescent COVID-19. The sample consisted of peripheral blood. In DNA form, the CDR3 reads TGCGCCAGCAGCCCGATCGAAGGGGCGGATGAGCAGTTCTTC. Protein: CASSPIEGADEQFF. The variable domain in full, completed from reference TRBV5-1 and TRBJ2-1, reads KAGVTQTPRYLIKTRGQQVTLSCSPISGHRSVSWYQQTPGQGLQFLFEYFSETQRNKGNFPGRFSGRQFSNSRSEMNVSTLELGDSALYLCASSPIEGADEQFFGPGTRLTVL.